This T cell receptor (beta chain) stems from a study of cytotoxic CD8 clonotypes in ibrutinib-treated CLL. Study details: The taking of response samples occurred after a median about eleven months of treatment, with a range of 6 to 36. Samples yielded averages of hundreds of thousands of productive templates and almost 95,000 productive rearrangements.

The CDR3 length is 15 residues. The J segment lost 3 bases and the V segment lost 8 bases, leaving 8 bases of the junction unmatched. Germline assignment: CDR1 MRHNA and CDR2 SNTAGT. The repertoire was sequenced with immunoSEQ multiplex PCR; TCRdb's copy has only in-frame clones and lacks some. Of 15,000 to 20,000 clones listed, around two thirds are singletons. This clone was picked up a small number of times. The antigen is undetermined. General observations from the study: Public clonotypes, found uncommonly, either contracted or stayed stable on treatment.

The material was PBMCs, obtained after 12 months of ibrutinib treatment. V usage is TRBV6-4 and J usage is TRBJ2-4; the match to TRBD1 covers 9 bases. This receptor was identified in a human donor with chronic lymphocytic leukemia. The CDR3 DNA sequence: TGTGCCAGCGGGGGACAGGGTCCAGACAAAAACATTCAGTACTTC. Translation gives CASGGQGPDKNIQYF.